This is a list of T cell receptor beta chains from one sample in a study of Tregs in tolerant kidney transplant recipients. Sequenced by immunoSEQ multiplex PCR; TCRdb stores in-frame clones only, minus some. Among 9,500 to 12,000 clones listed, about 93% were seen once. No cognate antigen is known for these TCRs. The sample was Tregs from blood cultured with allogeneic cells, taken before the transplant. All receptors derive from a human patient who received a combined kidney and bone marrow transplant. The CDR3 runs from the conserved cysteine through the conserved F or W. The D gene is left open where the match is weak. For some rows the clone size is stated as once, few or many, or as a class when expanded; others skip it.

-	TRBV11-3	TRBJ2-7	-	TGTGCCAGCAGCTTAACCGCCGTCGATTACGAGCAGTACTTC	CASSLTAVDYEQYF
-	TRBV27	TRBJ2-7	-	TGTGCCAGCAGTTTATCTCGACAGGCTATTTGGTACGAGCAGTACTTC	CASSLSRQAIWYEQYF
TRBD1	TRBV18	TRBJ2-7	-	TGTGCCAGCTCACCTACCTGGGACAGCTCCTACGAGCAGTACTTC	CASSPTWDSSYEQYF
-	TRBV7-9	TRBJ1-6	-	TGTGCCAGCAGCTTAGAGGGTGGCGCACCCCTCCACTTT	CASSLEGGAPLHF
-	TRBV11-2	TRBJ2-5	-	TGTGCCAGCAGCTTAGAGCCGTGGGGGGGGCCTCAAGAGACCCAGTACTTC	CASSLEPWGGPQETQYF
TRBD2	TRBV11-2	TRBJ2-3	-	TGTGCCAGCAGCATAAAAGCGTGGACTAGCGGGGTCACAGATACGCAGTATTTT	CASSIKAWTSGVTDTQYF
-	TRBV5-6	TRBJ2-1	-	TGTGCCAGCAGCTTTCCGCGCTCCTACAATGAGCAGTTCTTC	CASSFPRSYNEQFF
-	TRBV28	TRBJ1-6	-	TGTGCCAGCAGTTCGAGACGACCCCTCCACTTT	CASSSRRPLHF
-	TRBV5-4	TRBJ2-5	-	TGTGCCAGCAGCTTGGTCTTGCAGGGCCACGGCGCCCAGTACTTC	CASSLVLQGHGAQYF
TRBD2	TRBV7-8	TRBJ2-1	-	TGTGCCAGCAGCTTAGCGGCTAGCGGGCATTCTTACAATGAGCAGTTCTTC	CASSLAASGHSYNEQFF
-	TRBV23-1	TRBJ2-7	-	TGCGCCAGCAGTCGACCAGGGACTCCACCCCACGAGCAGTACTTC	CASSRPGTPPHEQYF
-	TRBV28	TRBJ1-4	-	TGTGCCAGCAGTTTTTTTCCGGAAAAACTGTTTTTT	CASSFFPEKLFF
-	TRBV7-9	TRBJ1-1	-	TGTGCCAGCAGCTTAGGGTTTGAAGCTTTCTTT	CASSLGFEAFF
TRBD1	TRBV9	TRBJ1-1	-	TGTGCCAGCAGCGTAGGTGCAGGGGGGAACACTGAAGCTTTCTTT	CASSVGAGGNTEAFF
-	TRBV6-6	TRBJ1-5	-	TGTGCCAGCAGTTACGGAGTTAGTGATCAGCCCCAGCATTTT	CASSYGVSDQPQHF
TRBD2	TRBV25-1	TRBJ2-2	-	TGTGCCAGCAGTGAACCTCCCCGGGAGGGGCTGAACACCGGGGAGCTGTTTTTT	CASSEPPREGLNTGELFF
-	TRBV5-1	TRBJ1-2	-	TGCGCCAGCAGCTTGGATTCTTTGGGGGCGCGGGTATCTGGCTACACCTTC	CASSLDSLGARVSGYTF
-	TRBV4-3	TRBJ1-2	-	TGCGCCAGCAGCCAAGATTTGTACCCCTATGGCTACACCTTC	CASSQDLYPYGYTF
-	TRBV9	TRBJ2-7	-	TGTGCCAGCAGCGTAGCGTCTAGGGGTTACGAGCAGTACTTC	CASSVASRGYEQYF
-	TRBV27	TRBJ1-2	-	TGTGCCAGCAGTGAGAGCGGGGGGCACTATGGCTACACCTTC	CASSESGGHYGYTF
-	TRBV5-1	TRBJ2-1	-	TGCGCCAGCAGCGTTGATGGGAGGGGGAATGAGCAGTTCTTC	CASSVDGRGNEQFF
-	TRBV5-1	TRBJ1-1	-	TGCGCCAGCAGCTTGGCCGTCCCTGGACCGAACACTGAAGCTTTCTTT	CASSLAVPGPNTEAFF
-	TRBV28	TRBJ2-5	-	TGTGCCAGCAGTTTTGTCGGGGGGCACACTCAAGAGGCCCAGTACTTC	CASSFVGGHTQEAQYF
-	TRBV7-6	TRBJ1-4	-	TGTGCCAGCAGCTTAGTCCCGGGGAGTGAAAAACTGTTTTTT	CASSLVPGSEKLFF
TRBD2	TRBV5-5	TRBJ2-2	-	TGTGCCAGCAGCTTCGTCGGGGGGGCCCACACCGGGGAGCTGTTTTTT	CASSFVGGAHTGELFF
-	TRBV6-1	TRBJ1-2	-	TGTGCCAGCAGTGAATATGGCAGTAGGAATGGCTACACCTTC	CASSEYGSRNGYTF
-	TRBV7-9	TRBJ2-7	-	TGTGCCAGCAGCGCCCCCCCGGGACTCCGGGACGAGCAGTACTTC	CASSAPPGLRDEQYF
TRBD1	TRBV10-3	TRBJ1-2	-	TGTGCCACCCGGGGACAGGTGGAAGGCTACACCTTC	CATRGQVEGYTF
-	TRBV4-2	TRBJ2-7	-	TGTGCCAGCAGCCAAGATCGTCCGGACGCGACCTACGAGCAGTACTTC	CASSQDRPDATYEQYF
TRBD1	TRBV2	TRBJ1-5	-	TGTGCCACCGCCTTGCCCGGGACAGGGGGCAATCAGCCCCAGCATTTT	CATALPGTGGNQPQHF
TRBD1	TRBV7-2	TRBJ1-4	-	TGTGCCAGCAGCTTAGCCCGACAGGGAGGTGAAAAACTGTTTTTT	CASSLARQGGEKLFF
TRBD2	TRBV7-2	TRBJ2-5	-	TGTGCCAGCAGCTTCCGTCTACTAGCGGGCCGAGCCCCAGAGACCCAGTACTTC	CASSFRLLAGRAPETQYF
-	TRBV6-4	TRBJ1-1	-	TGTGCCAGCAGTGACCGCGGAAGCACTGAAGCTTTCTTT	CASSDRGSTEAFF
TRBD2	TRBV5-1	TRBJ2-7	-	TGCGCCAGCAGCTTTGGACTAGCGGTCCCCTCCTACGAGCAGTACTTC	CASSFGLAVPSYEQYF
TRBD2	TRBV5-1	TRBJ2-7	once	TGCGCCAGCAGCTTGGCGCTAACTAGCGGGAGGTACGAGCAGTACTTC	CASSLALTSGRYEQYF
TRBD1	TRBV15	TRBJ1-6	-	TGTGCCACCAGCAGATTCAACAGGGGTGGTTCACCCCTCCACTTT	CATSRFNRGGSPLHF
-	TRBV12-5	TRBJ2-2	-	TGTGCTAGTGGTTTAGCAGGAATCACCGGGGAGCTGTTTTTT	CASGLAGITGELFF
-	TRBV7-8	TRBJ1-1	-	TGTGCCAGCAGCTTAGGGGGGGGCACTGAAGCTTTCTTT	CASSLGGGTEAFF
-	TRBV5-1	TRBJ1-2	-	TGCGCCAGCAGCTTGGAGGGTATCTATGGCTACACCTTC	CASSLEGIYGYTF
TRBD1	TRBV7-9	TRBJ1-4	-	TGTGCCAGCAGCCCCCGTAGGGGGCGCGATGAAAAACTGTTTTTT	CASSPRRGRDEKLFF
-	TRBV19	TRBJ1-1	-	TGTGCCAGTAGTATAGACCAAACAGGGAACACTGAAGCTTTCTTT	CASSIDQTGNTEAFF
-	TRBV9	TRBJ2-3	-	TGTGCCAGCAGCGCCTTCAATGTAGCGGAGGGAGAAACGGATACGCAGTATTTT	CASSAFNVAEGETDTQYF
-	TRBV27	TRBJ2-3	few	TGTGCCAGCAATAGGTATGGGGGCACAGATACGCAGTATTTT	CASNRYGGTDTQYF
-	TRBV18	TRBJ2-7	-	TGTGCCAGCTCACCCCAGGGCGGGGCCTACGAGCAGTACTTC	CASSPQGGAYEQYF
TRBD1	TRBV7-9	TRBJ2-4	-	TGTGCCAGCATCGGGACAGGGAACATTCAGTACTTC	CASIGTGNIQYF
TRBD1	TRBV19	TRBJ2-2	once	TGTGCCAGTAGTACCCGACAGGGGGCGAGCACCGGGGAGCTGTTTTTT	CASSTRQGASTGELFF
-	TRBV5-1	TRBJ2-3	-	TGCGCCAGCAGCTTGGGAGGCGGGACCTACACAGATACGCAGTATTTT	CASSLGGGTYTDTQYF
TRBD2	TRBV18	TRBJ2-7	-	TGTGCCAGCTCATCAAGCGGGAGGGGAGACGAGCAGTACTTC	CASSSSGRGDEQYF
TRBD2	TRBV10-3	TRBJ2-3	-	TGTGCCATCAGTGATGCGACTAGCGGGACGGATACGCAGTATTTT	CAISDATSGTDTQYF
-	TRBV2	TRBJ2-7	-	TGTGCCAGCAGTCTATCCACTTACAGTTACGAGCAGTACTTC	CASSLSTYSYEQYF
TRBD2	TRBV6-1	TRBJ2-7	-	TGTGCCAGCAGTGGTGGCGGGGAGGGCCCGGGCGAGCAGTACTTC	CASSGGGEGPGEQYF
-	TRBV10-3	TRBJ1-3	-	TGTGCCATCAAGAAGGGGCCCCTTGTCTCTGGAAACACCATATATTTT	CAIKKGPLVSGNTIYF
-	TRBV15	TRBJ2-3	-	TGTGCCACTAGGACAGTTAGCACAGATACGCAGTATTTT	CATRTVSTDTQYF
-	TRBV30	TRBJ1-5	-	TGTGCCTGGAGCCACACACGGAGCAATCAGCCCCAGCATTTT	CAWSHTRSNQPQHF
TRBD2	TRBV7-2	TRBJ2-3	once	TGTGCGACCGGGAGGGCCGGCACAGATACGCAGTATTTT	CATGRAGTDTQYF